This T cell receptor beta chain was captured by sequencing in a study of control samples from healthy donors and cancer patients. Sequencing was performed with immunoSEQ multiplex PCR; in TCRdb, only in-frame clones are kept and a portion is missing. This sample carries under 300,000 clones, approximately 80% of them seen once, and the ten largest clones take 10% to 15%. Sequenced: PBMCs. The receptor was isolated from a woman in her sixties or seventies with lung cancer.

The chain's CDR3 is CASSGRDVLQETQYF. CDR3 DNA: TGTGCCAGCAGTGGCCGGGACGTCCTCCAAGAGACCCAGTACTTC. The chain carries TRBV2 and TRBJ2-5, with D perhaps assigned TRBD1 or TRBD2 (5 bases each). The germline V and J ends were trimmed by 4 bases and 1 base, with 13 bases remaining between them. CDR3 length: 15 amino acids. CDR1 is SNHLY and CDR2 is FYNNEI in the germline V gene.